This T cell receptor (beta chain) was recovered during a study of radiation and T cells in renal cell carcinoma. Study-level points and caveats: In nephrectomy-only tumors, top 100 clonotypes averaged about 45%, versus 54% irradiated.

With respect to this clone: What it binds is not known.

Assay: immunoSEQ multiplex PCR; the TCRdb copy retains only in-frame clones and omits some. The sample lists 18,000 or so clones, approximately 59% occurring once. Germline V gives CDR1 MDHEN, CDR2 SYDVKM. Germline trimming cut 6 bases from V and 2 bases from J; bases unmatched to any gene: 3. The CDR3 is made up of 14 amino acids. The sample's treatment: treatment-naive control, cytoreductive nephrectomy. Controls were unirradiated tumors from treatment-naive cytoreductive nephrectomy patients. This TCR derives from a man between 50 and 59 years old with renal cell carcinoma. The chain is built from TRBV28 and TRBJ2-2; TRBD1 matches at 7 bases. The material sequenced was tumor tissue, taken from a patient whose treatment was nephrectomy without radiotherapy. CDR3: CASRRDSNTGELFF. CDR3 bases: TGTGCCAGCAGAAGGGACAGTAACACCGGGGAGCTGTTTTTT.